Listed below are T cell receptor beta chains from one sample, sequenced in a study of T cells after yellow fever vaccination. TCRdb called the 5' RACE reads again in MiXCR, with one record for every CDR3 protein. In the table there are about 400,000 distinct CDR3 sequences, about 9.9% of which are singletons. The sequences come from PBMCs, collected on the day of the first yellow fever vaccination. Receptors originate from a man aged 18 to 29 who received the YFV17D yellow fever vaccine. CDR3s include the opening cysteine and the closing phenylalanine or tryptophan. A D gene is named only where the DNA matches it firmly. Clone sizes are given selectively: once, few, many, or a class where the clone is expanded.

j_call v_call d_call clone_size cdr3_aa cdr3_nt
TRBJ1-1 TRBV9 - few CASSPRQVNTEAFF TGTGCCAGCAGCCCACGACAGGTGAACACTGAAGCTTTCTTT
TRBJ1-2 TRBV14 - few CASSQVSERGYTF TGTGCCAGCAGCCAAGTGTCGGAACGGGGCTACACCTTC
TRBJ2-3 TRBV10-1 TRBD1 few CASSNRYRGADTQYF TGCGCCAGCAGTAATAGGTACAGGGGGGCAGATACGCAGTATTTT
TRBJ1-6 TRBV5-6 TRBD1 many CASSPRQGKWESPLHF TGTGCCAGCAGCCCGAGACAGGGGAAGTGGGAATCACCCCTCCACTTT
TRBJ2-4 TRBV20-1 - - CSVYSSNIQYF TGCAGTGTTTATTCCAGTAACATTCAGTACTTC
TRBJ2-2 TRBV6-5 - many CASRGYGELFF TGTGCCAGCAGGGGGTACGGGGAGCTGTTTTTT
TRBJ2-5 TRBV7-8 TRBD2 - CASSLFTLAGALSPETQYF TGTGCCAGCAGCTTATTTACGCTAGCGGGGGCATTGTCACCCGAGACCCAGTACTTC
TRBJ2-3 TRBV7-9 - few CASSTLGIGVPDTQYF TGTGCCAGCAGCACCTTAGGCATCGGGGTTCCAGATACGCAGTATTTT
TRBJ2-1 TRBV12-3/TRBV12-4 TRBD2 - CASSSDWGLAGGLGWNEQFF TGTGCCAGCAGTTCGGACTGGGGGCTAGCGGGGGGGCTAGGGTGGAATGAGCAGTTCTTC
TRBJ1-3 TRBV2 - many CASSEGSGNTIYF TGTGCCAGCAGTGAAGGCTCTGGAAACACCATATATTTT
TRBJ2-3 TRBV20-1 - few CSARDYGDTQYF TGCAGTGCTAGAGATTACGGGGATACGCAGTATTTT
TRBJ1-1 TRBV4-1 TRBD1 few CASSQKAGGTEAFF TGCGCCAGCAGCCAAAAAGCAGGGGGAACTGAAGCTTTCTTT
TRBJ2-1 TRBV20-1 TRBD1 - CSATSTQQGAYEQFF TGCAGTGCTACCTCAACCCAACAGGGGGCCTATGAGCAGTTCTTC
TRBJ2-3 TRBV4-3 - many CASSQGRVDTQYF TGCGCCAGCAGCCAAGGCAGGGTGGATACGCAGTATTTT
TRBJ2-5 TRBV2 - many CASMRQETQYF TGTGCCAGCATGAGGCAAGAGACCCAGTACTTC
TRBJ2-7 TRBV4-1 TRBD1 few CASSQVTGGLYEQYF TGCGCCAGCAGCCAAGTGACAGGGGGCCTGTACGAGCAGTACTTC
TRBJ2-1 TRBV7-9 TRBD1 many CASSLVGQGGPEQFF TGTGCCAGCAGCTTAGTGGGACAGGGGGGCCCAGAGCAGTTCTTC
TRBJ2-1 TRBV5-1 TRBD1 - CASSGDRDLYNEQFF TGCGCCAGCAGCGGAGACAGGGACCTTTACAATGAGCAGTTCTTC
TRBJ2-3 TRBV7-2 TRBD2 few CASSFTGGGYTDTQYF TGTGCCAGCAGCTTTACTGGGGGGGGATACACAGATACGCAGTATTTT
TRBJ2-6 TRBV7-2 - - CASSFPGVSGANVLTF TGTGCCAGCAGCTTCCCAGGGGTCTCTGGGGCCAACGTCCTGACTTTC
TRBJ1-1 TRBV5-4 - few CASSLGLVNTEAFF TGTGCCAGCAGCCTGGGACTCGTGAACACTGAAGCTTTCTTT
TRBJ2-1 TRBV7-6 - many CASSSHNEQFF TGTGCCAGCAGCTCCCACAATGAGCAGTTCTTC
TRBJ2-2 TRBV6-1 TRBD1 few CASTEGQHTGELFF TGTGCCAGCACAGAGGGACAGCACACCGGGGAGCTGTTTTTT
TRBJ2-2 TRBV9 TRBD2 - CASSPAGGYTGELFF TGTGCCAGCAGCCCAGCGGGGGGATACACCGGGGAGCTGTTTTTT
TRBJ2-1 TRBV28 - few CASSTRPIDNEQFF TGTGCCAGCAGCACCAGACCGATTGACAATGAGCAGTTCTTC
TRBJ2-7 TRBV7-9 TRBD1 many CASSVLQTGRSSYEQYF TGTGCCAGCAGCGTCCTCCAGACAGGGCGGTCCTCCTACGAGCAGTACTTC
TRBJ2-3 TRBV27 TRBD2 few CASSFEGLASNTQYF TGTGCCAGCAGTTTTGAAGGACTAGCTAGTAATACGCAGTATTTT
TRBJ1-2 TRBV4-3 - - CASSQGGGPLYGYTF TGCGCCAGCAGCCAGGGGGGCGGGCCCCTCTATGGCTACACCTTC
TRBJ1-6 TRBV7-2 - - CASSLEGRLSNSPLHF TGTGCCAGCAGCTTAGAAGGCAGGCTATCGAATTCACCCCTCCACTTT
TRBJ1-2 TRBV6-4 - few CASSARQQEGGYTF TGTGCCAGCAGTGCCAGACAACAGGAGGGTGGCTACACCTTC
TRBJ1-2 TRBV6-5 - - CASSFRGVGNYGYTF TGTGCCAGCAGTTTTAGGGGAGTCGGAAACTATGGCTACACCTTC
TRBJ2-1 TRBV5-1 TRBD2 many CASSLDIAGGDEQFF TGCGCCAGCAGCTTGGATATAGCGGGGGGGGATGAGCAGTTCTTC
TRBJ1-4 TRBV7-2 - few CASSFSGVEKLFF TGTGCCAGCAGCTTTTCCGGGGTTGAAAAACTGTTTTTT
TRBJ1-6 TRBV27 TRBD1 - CASKIQGRSPLHF TGTGCCAGCAAGATACAGGGGCGGTCACCCCTCCACTTT
TRBJ1-5 TRBV7-2 TRBD1 - CASSPGQGQQPQHF TGTGCCAGCAGCCCCGGACAGGGACAACAGCCCCAGCATTTT
TRBJ2-7 TRBV28 TRBD1 few CASSYRDRAKGYSYEQYF TGTGCCAGCAGTTACCGGGACAGGGCAAAAGGTTACTCCTACGAGCAGTACTTC
TRBJ1-5 TRBV7-2 TRBD1 - CASSSRDRGQPQHF TGTGCCAGCAGCAGCCGGGACAGGGGCCAGCCCCAGCATTTT
TRBJ1-2 TRBV29-1 - many CSVDVARSDYGYTF TGCAGCGTTGATGTGGCCAGGAGTGACTATGGCTACACCTTC
TRBJ2-7 TRBV18 - few CASSPRSHEQYF TGTGCCAGCTCACCACGTTCCCACGAGCAGTACTTC
TRBJ1-6 TRBV14 - few CASSPLGGGDSPLHF TGTGCCAGCAGCCCCCTGGGCGGAGGAGATTCACCCCTCCACTTT
TRBJ1-1 TRBV5-4 - few CASGAGGSTEAFF TGTGCCAGCGGCGCCGGGGGATCTACTGAAGCTTTCTTT
TRBJ1-5 TRBV19 - - CASTPLFPGERQPQHF TGTGCCAGTACCCCGTTGTTTCCCGGTGAGAGACAGCCCCAGCATTTT
TRBJ1-1 TRBV28 - few CASNPGGGFPTEAFF TGTGCCAGCAATCCCGGGGGAGGGTTTCCCACTGAAGCTTTCTTT
TRBJ2-6 TRBV29-1 - - CSVANRSGANVLTF TGCAGCGTTGCTAACAGGAGTGGGGCCAACGTCCTGACTTTC
TRBJ1-1 TRBV29-1 - - CSVELRVEGRGGAFF TGCAGCGTTGAATTACGGGTAGAGGGGAGGGGTGGAGCTTTCTTT
TRBJ1-1 TRBV5-1 TRBD1 - CASSLGEGQGEAFF TGCGCCAGCAGCTTAGGGGAGGGACAGGGTGAAGCTTTCTTT
TRBJ2-6 TRBV5-4 - few CASSSGTSGANVLTF TGTGCCAGCAGCTCCGGGACAAGCGGGGCCAACGTCCTGACTTTC